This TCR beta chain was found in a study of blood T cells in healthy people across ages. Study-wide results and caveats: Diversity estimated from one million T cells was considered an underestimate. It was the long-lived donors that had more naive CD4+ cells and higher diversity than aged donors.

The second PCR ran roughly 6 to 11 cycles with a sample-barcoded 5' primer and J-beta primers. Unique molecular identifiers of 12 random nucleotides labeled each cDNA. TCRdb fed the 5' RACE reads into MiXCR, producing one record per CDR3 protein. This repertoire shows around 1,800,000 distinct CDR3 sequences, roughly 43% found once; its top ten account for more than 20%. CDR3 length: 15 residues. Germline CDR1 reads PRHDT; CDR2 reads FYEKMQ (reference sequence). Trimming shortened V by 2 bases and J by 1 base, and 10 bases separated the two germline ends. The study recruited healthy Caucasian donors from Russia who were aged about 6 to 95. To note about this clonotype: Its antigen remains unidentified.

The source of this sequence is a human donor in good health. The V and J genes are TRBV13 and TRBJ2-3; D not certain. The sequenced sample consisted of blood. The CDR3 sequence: CASSLKWSGTDTQYF. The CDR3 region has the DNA TGTGCCAGCAGCTTAAAGTGGTCGGGCACAGATACGCAGTATTTT.